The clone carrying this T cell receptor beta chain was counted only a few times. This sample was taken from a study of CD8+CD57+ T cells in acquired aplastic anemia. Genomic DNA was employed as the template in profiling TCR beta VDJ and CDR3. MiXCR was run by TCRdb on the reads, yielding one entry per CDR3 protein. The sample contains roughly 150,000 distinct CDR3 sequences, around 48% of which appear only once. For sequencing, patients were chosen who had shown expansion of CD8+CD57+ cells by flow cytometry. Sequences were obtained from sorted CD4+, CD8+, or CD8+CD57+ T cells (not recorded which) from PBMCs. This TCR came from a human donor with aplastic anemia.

This chain's CDR3 is CSATQGTLNTEAFF. The CDR3 DNA reads TGCAGTGCCACACAGGGGACTTTGAACACTGAAGCTTTCTTT. This chain connects TRBV20-1 to TRBJ1-1; TRBD1 matches at 7 bases. V gave up 6 bases and J gave up 0 bases; unmatched junction bases: 7. The CDR3 is 14 amino acids. Germline lookup yields CDR1 DFQATT and CDR2 SNEGSKA (reference sequence).